This is a list of T cell receptor beta chains from one sample in a study of control samples from healthy donors and cancer patients. Method: immunoSEQ multiplex PCR; TCRdb's copy keeps in-frame clones and lacks some. The table records about 92,000 clones, 82% of them present only once. The sample was blood. The receptors here all came from a woman in her fifties or sixties in good health. The CDR3 runs from the conserved cysteine through the conserved F or W. A D gene is named only where the DNA matches it firmly. Not every row has a clone size; where given, it reads once, few, many or a size class.

v_call	d_call	j_call	clone_size	cdr3_aa	cdr3_nt
TRBV28	-	TRBJ1-5	-	CASKYGGVNQPQHF	TGTGCCAGCAAATATGGGGGGGTGAATCAGCCCCAGCATTTT
TRBV27	TRBD1	TRBJ2-2	-	CASSPAQGRTGELFF	TGTGCCAGCAGTCCCGCACAGGGGAGAACCGGGGAGCTGTTTTTT
TRBV6-5	-	TRBJ1-1	once	CASSYSGGNTEAFF	TGTGCCAGCAGTTACTCGGGGGGTAACACTGAAGCTTTCTTT
TRBV7-9	-	TRBJ2-5	few	CASSRYGQETQYF	TGTGCCAGCAGCCGGTATGGACAAGAGACCCAGTACTTC
TRBV6-2/TRBV6-3	-	TRBJ1-2	-	CASSIQGLDGYTF	TGTGCCAGCAGTATTCAGGGGTTGGATGGCTACACCTTC
TRBV7-2	TRBD1	TRBJ1-5	-	CASSFRTGAYQPQHF	TGTGCCAGCAGTTTCCGGACAGGGGCTTATCAGCCCCAGCATTTT
TRBV7-9	-	TRBJ2-4	-	CASSLQNIQYF	TGTGCCAGCAGCCTGCAAAACATTCAGTACTTC
TRBV3-1/TRBV3-2	-	TRBJ2-5	-	CASSLRAGQETQYF	TGTGCCAGCAGCCTGCGGGCCGGCCAAGAGACCCAGTACTTC
TRBV12-3/TRBV12-4	-	TRBJ2-5	-	CASSAGETQYF	TGTGCCAGCAGTGCTGGGGAGACCCAGTACTTC
TRBV4-3	-	TRBJ2-7	-	CASSQDRGLGYEQYF	TGCGCCAGCAGCCAAGATAGGGGCCTGGGTTACGAGCAGTACTTC
TRBV5-1	-	TRBJ1-1	-	CASSPTVLNTEAFF	TGCGCCAGCAGCCCGACAGTATTGAACACTGAAGCTTTCTTT
TRBV7-2	-	TRBJ2-3	-	CASSLRETDTQYF	TGTGCCAGCAGCTTGAGAGAGACAGATACGCAGTATTTT
TRBV19	-	TRBJ1-1	-	CASSILNTEAFF	TGTGCCAGTAGTATCCTGAACACTGAAGCTTTCTTT
TRBV18	-	TRBJ2-7	-	CASSPSRVGEQYF	TGTGCCAGCTCACCCTCCAGGGTCGGCGAGCAGTACTTC
TRBV9	-	TRBJ1-4	-	CASSPTWGGEKLFF	TGTGCCAGCAGTCCAACTTGGGGGGGTGAAAAACTGTTTTTT
TRBV3-1/TRBV3-2	TRBD2	TRBJ2-2	-	CASSHTAELAGATGELFF	TGTGCCAGCAGCCACACCGCAGAGCTAGCGGGCGCCACCGGGGAGCTGTTTTTT
TRBV4-3	TRBD1	TRBJ2-1	-	CASRLTGTGSDEQFF	TGCGCCAGCAGGCTTACCGGGACAGGGTCCGATGAGCAGTTCTTC
TRBV19	-	TRBJ1-3	-	CASTPTRSGNTIYF	TGTGCCAGTACCCCCACTCGCTCTGGAAACACCATATATTTT
TRBV6-2/TRBV6-3	-	TRBJ2-1	-	CASSPSVSYNEQFF	TGTGCCAGCAGCCCCAGCGTTTCCTACAATGAGCAGTTCTTC
TRBV3-1/TRBV3-2	-	TRBJ2-7	-	CASSQVGSYEQYF	TGTGCCAGCAGCCAAGTCGGCTCCTACGAGCAGTACTTC
TRBV6-1	-	TRBJ2-7	-	CASSEVGGTYEQYF	TGTGCCAGCAGTGAAGTAGGCGGGACCTACGAGCAGTACTTC
TRBV28	TRBD1	TRBJ1-5	-	CASSYGPGQGPQPQHF	TGTGCCAGCAGTTATGGTCCGGGACAGGGTCCTCAGCCCCAGCATTTT
TRBV24-1	-	TRBJ1-4	-	CATSDFGEKLFF	TGTGCCACCAGTGATTTCGGTGAAAAACTGTTTTTT
TRBV5-4	TRBD1	TRBJ1-4	-	CASSLGDRNEKLFF	TGTGCCAGCAGCTTGGGGGACAGAAATGAAAAACTGTTTTTT
TRBV9	-	TRBJ2-7	once	CASSVVSLGQGAYEQYF	TGTGCCAGCAGCGTAGTGTCTTTAGGACAAGGGGCCTACGAGCAGTACTTC
TRBV29-1	TRBD2	TRBJ2-5	-	CSVHPLAGGPSGQETQYF	TGCAGCGTCCACCCACTAGCGGGAGGGCCCTCGGGTCAAGAGACCCAGTACTTC
TRBV6-5	TRBD1	TRBJ1-6	-	CASTPGQSSPLHF	TGTGCCAGCACCCCGGGACAGAGCTCACCCCTCCACTTT
TRBV27	TRBD2	TRBJ2-1	-	CASSPRTSGHNEQFF	TGTGCCAGCAGTCCACGGACTAGCGGGCACAATGAGCAGTTCTTC
TRBV12-5	-	TRBJ1-2	once	CASGIGAYGYTF	TGTGCTAGTGGTATAGGGGCCTATGGCTACACCTTC